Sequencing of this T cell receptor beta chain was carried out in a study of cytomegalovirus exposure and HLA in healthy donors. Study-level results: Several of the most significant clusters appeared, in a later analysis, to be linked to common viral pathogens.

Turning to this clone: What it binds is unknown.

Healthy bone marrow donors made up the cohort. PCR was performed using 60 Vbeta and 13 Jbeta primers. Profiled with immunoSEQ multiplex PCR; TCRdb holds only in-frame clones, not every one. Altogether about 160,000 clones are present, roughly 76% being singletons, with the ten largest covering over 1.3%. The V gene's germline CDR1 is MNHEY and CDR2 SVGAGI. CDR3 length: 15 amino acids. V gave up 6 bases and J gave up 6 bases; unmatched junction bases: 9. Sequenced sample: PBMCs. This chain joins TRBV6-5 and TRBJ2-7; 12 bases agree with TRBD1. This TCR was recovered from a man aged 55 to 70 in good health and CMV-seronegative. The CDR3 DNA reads TGTGCCAGCAGGCCACCCGGGACAGGGGGCCGCGAGCAGTACTTC. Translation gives CASRPPGTGGREQYF.